This TCR beta chain was captured by sequencing in a study of T cells after yellow fever vaccination. Study outcomes and limitations: Of the clonotypes, a small share occurred in both CD4 and CD8 compartments. On re-exposure, the response was weaker but peaked faster, at day 5 versus 15. Sorted repertoires could include abundant contaminating clonotypes from bulk cells.

This clonotype was seen only a few times. What it binds is unknown. TCRdb called the 5' RACE reads again in MiXCR, with one record for every CDR3 protein. The sample includes under 300,000 distinct CDR3 sequences, 6.9% of them seen just once. CDR1 and CDR2 (germline): LNHDA, SQIVND (reference sequence). V trimming: 5 bases; J trimming: 7 bases; junction bases outside the gene matches: 8. The CDR3 length is 15 residues. The chain carries TRBV19 and TRBJ2-1; 10 bases fit TRBD2. The sequencing used CD4+ T cells sorted from PBMCs, collected 15 days after the yellow fever booster vaccination. The receptor was isolated from a man younger than 40 who received the YFV17D yellow fever vaccine. The CDR3 loop reads CASSVTSGTSNEQFF. As DNA, the CDR3 is TGTGCCAGTAGTGTTACTAGCGGGACTTCAAATGAGCAGTTCTTC.